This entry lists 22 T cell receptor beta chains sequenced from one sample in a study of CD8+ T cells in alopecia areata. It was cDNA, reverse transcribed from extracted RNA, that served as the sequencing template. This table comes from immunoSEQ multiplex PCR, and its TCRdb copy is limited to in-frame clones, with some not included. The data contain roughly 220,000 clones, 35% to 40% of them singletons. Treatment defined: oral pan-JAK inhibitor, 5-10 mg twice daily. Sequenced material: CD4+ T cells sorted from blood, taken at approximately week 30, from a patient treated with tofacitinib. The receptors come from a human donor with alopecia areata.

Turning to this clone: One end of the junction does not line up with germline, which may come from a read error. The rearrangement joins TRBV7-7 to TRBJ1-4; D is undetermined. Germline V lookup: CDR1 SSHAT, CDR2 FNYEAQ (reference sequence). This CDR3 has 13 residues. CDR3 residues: CASSLDRGRKLFF. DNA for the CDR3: TGTGCTAGCAGCTTAGACCGTGGCAGAAAACTGTTTTTT.

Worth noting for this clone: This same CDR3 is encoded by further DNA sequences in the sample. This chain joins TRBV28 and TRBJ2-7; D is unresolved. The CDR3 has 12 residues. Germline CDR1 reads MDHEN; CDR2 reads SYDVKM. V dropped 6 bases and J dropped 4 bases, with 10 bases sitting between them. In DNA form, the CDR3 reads TGTGCCAGCAGACAAGGACCTTACGAGCAGTACTTC. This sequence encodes CASRQGPYEQYF.

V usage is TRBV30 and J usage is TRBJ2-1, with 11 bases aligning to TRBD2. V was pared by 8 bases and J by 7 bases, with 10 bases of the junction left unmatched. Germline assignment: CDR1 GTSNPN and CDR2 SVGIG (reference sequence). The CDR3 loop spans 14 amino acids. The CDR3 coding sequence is TGTGCCGGTAGCGGGAGGGCCCCGGGGAATGAGCAGTTCTTC. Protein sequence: CAGSGRAPGNEQFF.

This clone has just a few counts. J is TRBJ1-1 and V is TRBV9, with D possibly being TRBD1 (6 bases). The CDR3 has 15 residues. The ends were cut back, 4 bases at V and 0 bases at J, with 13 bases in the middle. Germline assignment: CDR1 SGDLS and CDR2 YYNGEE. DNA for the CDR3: TGTGCCAGCAGCAAGACGACAGGCCTGAACACTGAAGCTTTCTTT. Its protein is CASSKTTGLNTEAFF. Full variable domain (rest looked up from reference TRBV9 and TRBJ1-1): DSGVTQTPKHLITATGQRVTLRCSPRSGDLSVYWYQQSLDQGLQFLIQYYNGEERAKGNILERFSAQQFPDLHSELNLSSLELGDSALYFCASSKTTGLNTEAFFGQGTRLTVV.

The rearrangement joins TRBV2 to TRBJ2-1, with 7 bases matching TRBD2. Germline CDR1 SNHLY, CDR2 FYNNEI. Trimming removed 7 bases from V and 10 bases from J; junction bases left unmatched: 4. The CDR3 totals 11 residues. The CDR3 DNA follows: TGTGCCAGCACCCCCGGGGGGGAGCAGTTCTTC. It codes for CASTPGGEQFF.

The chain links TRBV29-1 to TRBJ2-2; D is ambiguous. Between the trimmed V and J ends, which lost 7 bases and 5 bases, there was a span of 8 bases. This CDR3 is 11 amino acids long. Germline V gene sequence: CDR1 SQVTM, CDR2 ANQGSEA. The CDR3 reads CSGSGTGELFF. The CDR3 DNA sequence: TGCAGCGGATCCGGGACCGGGGAGCTGTTTTTT.

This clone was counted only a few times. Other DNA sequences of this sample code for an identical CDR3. CDR3 residues: CASSLEPSSYEQYF. DNA for the CDR3: TGTGCCAGCAGCTTAGAGCCGTCATCCTACGAGCAGTACTTC. The chain uses TRBV11-2 and TRBJ2-7; unclear D gene. Per the germline V gene, CDR1 is SGHAT and CDR2 is FQNNGV. This CDR3 has 14 residues. V was pared by 0 bases and J by 1 base, with 7 bases between.

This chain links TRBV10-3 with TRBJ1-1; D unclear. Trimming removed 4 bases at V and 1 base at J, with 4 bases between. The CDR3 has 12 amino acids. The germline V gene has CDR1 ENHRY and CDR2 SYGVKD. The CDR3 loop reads CAISVTNTEAFF. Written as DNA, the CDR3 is TGTGCCATCAGTGTTACGAACACTGAAGCTTTCTTT.

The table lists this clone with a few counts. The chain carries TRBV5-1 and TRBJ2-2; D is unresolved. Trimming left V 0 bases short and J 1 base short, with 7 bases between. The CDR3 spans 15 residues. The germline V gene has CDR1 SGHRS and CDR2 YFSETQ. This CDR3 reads CASSLDPGNTGELFF. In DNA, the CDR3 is TGCGCCAGCAGCTTGGATCCAGGGAACACCGGGGAGCTGTTTTTT.

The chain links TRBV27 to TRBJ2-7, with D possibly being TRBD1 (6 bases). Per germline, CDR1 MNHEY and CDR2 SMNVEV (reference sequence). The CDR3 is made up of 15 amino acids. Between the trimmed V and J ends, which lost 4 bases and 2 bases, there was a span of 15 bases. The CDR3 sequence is CASSYGQGLTYEQYF. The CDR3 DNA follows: TGTGCCAGCAGTTATGGTCAGGGGTTGACCTACGAGCAGTACTTC.

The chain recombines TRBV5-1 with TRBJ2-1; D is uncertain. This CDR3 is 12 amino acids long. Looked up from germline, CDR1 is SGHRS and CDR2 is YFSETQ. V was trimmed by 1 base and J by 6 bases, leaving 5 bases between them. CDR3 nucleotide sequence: TGCGCCAGCAGCTTGACTCTCAATGAGCAGTTCTTC. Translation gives CASSLTLNEQFF.

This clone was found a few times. This chain's CDR3 is CASSTGTDGAGELFF. In DNA, the CDR3 is TGCGCCAGCAGCACCGGGACAGACGGTGCCGGGGAGCTGTTTTTT. The rearrangement links TRBV5-1 to TRBJ2-2, with 7 nucleotides matching TRBD1. The CDR3 spans 15 residues. The ends lost 4 bases at V and 6 bases at J; junction bases unmatched: 9. Germline CDR1 and CDR2: SGHRS and YFSETQ. Complete variable domain (other parts from reference TRBV5-1 and TRBJ2-2): KAGVTQTPRYLIKTRGQQVTLSCSPISGHRSVSWYQQTPGQGLQFLFEYFSETQRNKGNFPGRFSGRQFSNSRSEMNVSTLELGDSALYLCASSTGTDGAGELFFGEGSRLTVL.

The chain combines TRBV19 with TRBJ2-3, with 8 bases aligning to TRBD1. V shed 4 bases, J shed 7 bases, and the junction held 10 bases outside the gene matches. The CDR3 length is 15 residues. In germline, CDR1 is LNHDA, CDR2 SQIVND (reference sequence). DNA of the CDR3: TGTGCCAGTAGTACCGTCACAGGGGGTGTAAATACGCAGTATTTT. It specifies CASSTVTGGVNTQYF. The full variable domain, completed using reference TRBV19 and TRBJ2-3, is DGGITQSPKYLFRKEGQNVTLSCEQNLNHDAMYWYRQDPGQGLRLIYYSQIVNDFQKGDIAEGYSVSREKKESFPLTVTSAQKNPTAFYLCASSTVTGGVNTQYFGPGTRLTVL.

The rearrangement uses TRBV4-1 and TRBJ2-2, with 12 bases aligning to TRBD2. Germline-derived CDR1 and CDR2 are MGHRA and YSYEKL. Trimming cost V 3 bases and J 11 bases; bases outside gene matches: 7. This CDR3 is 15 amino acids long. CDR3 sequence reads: CASSQLGLAGDELFF. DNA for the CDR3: TGCGCCAGCAGCCAGCTGGGACTAGCGGGCGATGAGCTGTTTTTT.

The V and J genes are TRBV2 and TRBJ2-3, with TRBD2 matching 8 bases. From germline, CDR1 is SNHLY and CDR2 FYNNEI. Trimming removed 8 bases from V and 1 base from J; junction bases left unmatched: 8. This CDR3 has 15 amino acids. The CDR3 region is CASGRGVTGTDTQYF. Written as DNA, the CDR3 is TGTGCCAGCGGGCGGGGGGTTACCGGCACAGATACGCAGTATTTT.

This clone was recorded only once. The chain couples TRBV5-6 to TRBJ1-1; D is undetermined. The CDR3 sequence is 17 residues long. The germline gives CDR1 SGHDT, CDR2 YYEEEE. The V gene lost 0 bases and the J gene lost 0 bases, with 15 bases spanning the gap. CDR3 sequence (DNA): TGTGCCAGCAGCTTGGGGTGGAATCGACGGATGAACACTGAAGCTTTCTTT. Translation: CASSLGWNRRMNTEAFF.

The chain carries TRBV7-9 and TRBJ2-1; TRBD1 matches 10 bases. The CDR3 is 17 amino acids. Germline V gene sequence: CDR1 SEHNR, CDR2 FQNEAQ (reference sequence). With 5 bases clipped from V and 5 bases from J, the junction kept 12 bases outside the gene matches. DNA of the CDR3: TGTGCCAGCAGCGAAACCCGGGACAGGGGATTCCACAATGAGCAGTTCTTC. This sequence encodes CASSETRDRGFHNEQFF.

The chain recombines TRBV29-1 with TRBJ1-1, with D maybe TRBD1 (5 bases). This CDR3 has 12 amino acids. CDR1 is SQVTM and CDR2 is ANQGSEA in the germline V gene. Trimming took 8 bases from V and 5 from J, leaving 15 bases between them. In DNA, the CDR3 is TGCAGCAGCAGGGATACGAAGACTGAAGCTTTCTTT. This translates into CSSRDTKTEAFF.

The DNA for the CDR3 is TGTGCCTGGAGTACCGACGGGAACATTCAGTACTTC. Residues: CAWSTDGNIQYF. V usage is TRBV30 and J usage is TRBJ2-4; D is ambiguous. V lost 2 bases to trimming and J lost 7 bases, with 9 bases between them. CDR1 is GTSNPN, CDR2 SVGIG, per germline (reference sequence). This CDR3 comprises 12 residues.

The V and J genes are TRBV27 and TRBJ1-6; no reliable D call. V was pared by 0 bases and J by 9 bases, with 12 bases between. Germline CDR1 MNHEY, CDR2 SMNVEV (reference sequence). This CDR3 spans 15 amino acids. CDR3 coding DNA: TGTGCCAGCAGTTTATCGGAGGTCCGCTCTTCACCCCTCCACTTT. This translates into CASSLSEVRSSPLHF.

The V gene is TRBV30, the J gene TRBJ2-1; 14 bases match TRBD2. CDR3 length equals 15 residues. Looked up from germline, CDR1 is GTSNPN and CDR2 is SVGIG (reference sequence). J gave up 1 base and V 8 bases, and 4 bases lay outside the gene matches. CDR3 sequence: CAAGLAGASYNEQFF. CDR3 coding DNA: TGTGCCGCGGGACTAGCGGGAGCGTCCTACAATGAGCAGTTCTTC. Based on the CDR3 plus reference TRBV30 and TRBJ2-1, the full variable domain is SQTIHQWPATLVQPVGSPLSLECTVEGTSNPNLYWYRQAAGRGLQLLFYSVGIGQISSEVPQNLSASRPQDRQFILSSKKLLLSDSGFYLCAAGLAGASYNEQFFGPGTRLTVL.

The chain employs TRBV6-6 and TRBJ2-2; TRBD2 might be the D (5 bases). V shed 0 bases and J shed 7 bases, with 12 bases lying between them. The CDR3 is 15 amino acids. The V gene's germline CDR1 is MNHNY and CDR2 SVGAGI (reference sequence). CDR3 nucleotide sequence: TGTGCCAGCAGTTACTCGATCGGAACTAGCGGGGAGCTGTTTTTT. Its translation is CASSYSIGTSGELFF.